The present T cell receptor beta chain was sequenced within a study of T cell changes during pregnancy in multiple sclerosis (dated by TCRdb to the late 2010s). Regarding the study in general: In women with multiple sclerosis, the researchers looked at how the T cell repertoire shifted as pregnancy progressed.

V loses 3 bases at its end and J loses 7 bases; junction bases beyond the gene matches: 19. From a lookup of the germline V gene, CDR1 and CDR2 are MGHDK and SYGVNS. Inclusive of the bounding cysteine and phenylalanine, the CDR3 is 18 residues long. CDR3 DNA is the only sequence kept; it has 54 bases, read in frame from the first base. The library came from the immunoSEQ multiplex PCR assay. TCRdb stores this immuneACCESS table with in-frame sequences only. Part of the clones is absent; in the studies checked, under half of the shortfall reflects unresolved V genes, and no reason is known for the rest. In all, the sample holds approximately 70,000 clones, and around 90% of those were seen once. 1.2% of the sample is in the top ten clones. This clone has a single count. Its antigen target is currently unknown. No qualities accompany the bases; no much larger clone lies one base away.

This sequence originates from a female donor with multiple sclerosis, enrolled in a pregnancy study. The sequencing used peripheral blood, collected in the third trimester of pregnancy. The rearrangement combines TRBV25-1 with TRBJ2-7, with 9 junctional bases fitting TRBD2. The CDR3 protein is CASSEAGTSFSPTEEQYF. The nucleotide sequence reads TGTGCCAGCAGTGAGGCCGGGACTAGCTTCTCGCCGACCGAGGAGCAGTACTTC.